This T cell receptor beta chain was sequenced for a study of monozygotic twins with inflammatory bowel disease. For each CDR3 protein, TCRdb gives one entry from its re-call of the 5' RACE reads, without DNA. In total, the table holds fewer than 550,000 distinct CDR3 sequences. The CDR3 consists of 15 residues. Germline assignment: CDR1 MDHEN and CDR2 SYDVKM. Material: blood. The chain uses TRBV28 and TRBJ2-2; TCRdb outputs TRBD1, but without DNA this stays unchecked. The sequence derives from a human donor with ulcerative colitis or Crohn's disease, or a healthy co-twin of an affected twin (not recorded which). The CDR3: CASSQTQGGTGELFF.